This is a list of T cell receptor beta chains from one sample in a study of regulatory T cells in long-lasting Graves disease. One entry per CDR3 protein, called by TCRdb with MiXCR from the multiplex PCR reads. The sample records under 450,000 distinct CDR3 sequences, about 17% being singletons. These data also featured in a second study, about T cells in Graves' hyperthyroidism and ophthalmopathy.

The input for sequencing was peripheral blood mononuclear cells (PBMCs), taken at new diagnosis, from a patient treated with antithyroid drugs. These receptors all stem from a woman younger than 30 with Graves disease. CDR3s include the opening cysteine and the closing phenylalanine or tryptophan. Each record gives: J gene, V gene, CDR3 protein.

>TRBJ1-2|TRBV29-1
CSVGDNLYGCTF
>TRBJ1-1|TRBV7-9
CASSLAARNTEAFF
>TRBJ1-1|TRBV6-1
CASSETGQGYTEAFF
>TRBJ2-1|TRBV7-6
CASWGRNNEQFF
>TRBJ2-3|TRBV28
CASSSPSSAGGQGDTQYF
>TRBJ2-5|TRBV5-6
CASSLGVAGDQTQYF
>TRBJ2-2|TRBV2
CASSVNRNTGELFF
>TRBJ1-2|TRBV9
CASSVGRGQGYTF
>TRBJ2-7|TRBV11-2
CASSLGTVAYEQYF
>TRBJ2-2|TRBV18
CASSPAEGRTSGRTGELFF
>TRBJ1-1|TRBV6-2/TRBV6-3
CASSPASGTEAFF
>TRBJ2-3|TRBV28
CASSFRRGTDTQYF
>TRBJ1-2|TRBV28
CASTEPGRVHGYTF
>TRBJ1-1|TRBV6-1
CASYARENTEAFF
>TRBJ2-2|TRBV9
CASSVGNRDAGELFF
>TRBJ2-7|TRBV30
CAWDVGLAGVNEQYF
>TRBJ1-5|TRBV14
CASSPDRKPQHF
>TRBJ2-3|TRBV7-3
CASSSKTSGGGTDTQYF
>TRBJ2-3|TRBV29-1
CTGRRGTDTQYF
>TRBJ1-2|TRBV10-3
CAISAPRDRGLSGYTF
>TRBJ1-3|TRBV30
CAWRTLTGNTIYF
>TRBJ2-1|TRBV2
CASRGTSQFF
>TRBJ2-6|TRBV20-1
CSAPPPAARTSNVLTF
>TRBJ1-5|TRBV6-1
CASSTQGRSNQPQHF
>TRBJ2-1|TRBV3-1
CASSQEPGLSSYNEQFF
>TRBJ2-1|TRBV27
CASRDRGLTLSYNEQFF
>TRBJ2-5|TRBV2
CASSETDQETQYF